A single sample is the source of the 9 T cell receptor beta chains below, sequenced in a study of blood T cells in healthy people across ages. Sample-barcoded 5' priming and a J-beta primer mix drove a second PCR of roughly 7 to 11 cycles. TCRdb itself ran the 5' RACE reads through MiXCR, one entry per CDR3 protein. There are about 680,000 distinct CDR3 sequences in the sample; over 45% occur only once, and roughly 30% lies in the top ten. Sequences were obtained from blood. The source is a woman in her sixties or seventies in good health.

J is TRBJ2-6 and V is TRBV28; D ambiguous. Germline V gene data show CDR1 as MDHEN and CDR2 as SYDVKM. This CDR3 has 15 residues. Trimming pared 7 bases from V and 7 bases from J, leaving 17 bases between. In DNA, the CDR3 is TGTGCCAGCAAGTCCGGCGACGGCAGCGCCAACGTCCTGACTTTC. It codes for CASKSGDGSANVLTF.

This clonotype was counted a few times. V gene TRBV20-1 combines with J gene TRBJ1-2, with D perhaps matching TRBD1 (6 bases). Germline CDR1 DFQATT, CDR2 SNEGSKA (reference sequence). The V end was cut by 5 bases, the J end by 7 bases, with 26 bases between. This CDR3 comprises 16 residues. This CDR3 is CSARNRVGPLRSGYTF. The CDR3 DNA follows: TGCAGTGCTCGAAACAGGGTAGGCCCCCTTAGGAGTGGCTACACCTTC.

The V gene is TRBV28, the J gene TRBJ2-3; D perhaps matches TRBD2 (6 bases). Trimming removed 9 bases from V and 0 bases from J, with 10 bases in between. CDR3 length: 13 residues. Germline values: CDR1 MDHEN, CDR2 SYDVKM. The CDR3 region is CASQSGSTDTQYF. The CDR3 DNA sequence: TGTGCCAGTCAGAGCGGGAGCACAGATACGCAGTATTTT.

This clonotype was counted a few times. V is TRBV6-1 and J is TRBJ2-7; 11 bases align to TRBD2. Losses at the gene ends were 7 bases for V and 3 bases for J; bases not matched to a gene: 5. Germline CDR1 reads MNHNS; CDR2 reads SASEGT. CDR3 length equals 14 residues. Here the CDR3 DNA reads TGTGCCAGCAAACTAGCGGGAGTCGGCTACGAGCAGTACTTC. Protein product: CASKLAGVGYEQYF.

The CDR3 loop reads CASRGLAGETQYF. The DNA of the CDR3 is TGTGCCAGCAGAGGACTAGCGGGCGAGACCCAGTACTTC. V is TRBV28 and J is TRBJ2-5; 11 positions match TRBD2. The CDR3 length is 13 residues. From germline, CDR1 is MDHEN and CDR2 SYDVKM. V dropped 6 bases and J dropped 5; count of bases not matched to a gene: 2.

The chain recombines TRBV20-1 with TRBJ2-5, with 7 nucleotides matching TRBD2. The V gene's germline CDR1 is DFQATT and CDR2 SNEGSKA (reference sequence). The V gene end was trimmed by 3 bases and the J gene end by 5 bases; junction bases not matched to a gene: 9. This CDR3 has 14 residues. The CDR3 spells CSASVELARETQYF. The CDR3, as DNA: TGCAGTGCTAGCGTGGAACTAGCGCGTGAGACCCAGTACTTC.

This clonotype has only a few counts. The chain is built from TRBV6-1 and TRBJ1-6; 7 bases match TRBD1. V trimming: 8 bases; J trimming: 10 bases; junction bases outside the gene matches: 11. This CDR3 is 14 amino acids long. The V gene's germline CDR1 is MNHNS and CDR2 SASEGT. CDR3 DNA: TGTGCCAGCTCACTACAGGGGTGGAGATCACCCCTCCACTTT. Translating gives CASSLQGWRSPLHF.

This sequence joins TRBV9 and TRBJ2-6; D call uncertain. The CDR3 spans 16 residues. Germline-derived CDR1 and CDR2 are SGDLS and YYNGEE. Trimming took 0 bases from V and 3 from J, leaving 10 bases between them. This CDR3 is CASSVEGPGGANVLTF. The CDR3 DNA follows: TGTGCCAGCAGCGTAGAAGGGCCCGGTGGGGCCAACGTCCTGACTTTC.

The CDR3 bases are TGCAGTGCTTCCGGAACTAGCGGGACAGAGACCCAGTACTTC. Protein sequence: CSASGTSGTETQYF. The gene calls are TRBV20-1 and TRBJ2-5; 10 bases line up with TRBD2. The CDR3 consists of 14 residues. Germline lookup yields CDR1 DFQATT and CDR2 SNEGSKA (reference sequence). V dropped 5 bases and J dropped 4; count of bases not matched to a gene: 7.